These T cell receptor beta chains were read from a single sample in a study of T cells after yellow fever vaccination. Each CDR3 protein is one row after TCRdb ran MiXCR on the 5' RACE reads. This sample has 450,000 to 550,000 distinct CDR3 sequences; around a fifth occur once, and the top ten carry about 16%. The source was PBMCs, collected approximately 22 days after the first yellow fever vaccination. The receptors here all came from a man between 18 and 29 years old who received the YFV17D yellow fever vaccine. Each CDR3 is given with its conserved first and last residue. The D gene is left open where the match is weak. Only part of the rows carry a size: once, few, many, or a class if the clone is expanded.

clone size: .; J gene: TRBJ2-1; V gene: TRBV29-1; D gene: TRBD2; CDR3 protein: CSLLGLAGSYNEQFF; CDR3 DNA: TGCAGCCTACTGGGACTAGCGGGGTCCTACAATGAGCAGTTCTTC
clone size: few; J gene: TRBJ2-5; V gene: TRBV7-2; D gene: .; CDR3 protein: CASSSAGPKGETQYF; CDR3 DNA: TGTGCCAGCAGCTCTGCGGGTCCTAAGGGCGAGACCCAGTACTTC
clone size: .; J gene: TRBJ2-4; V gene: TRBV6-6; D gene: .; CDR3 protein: CASSPQGQVIQYF; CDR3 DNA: TGTGCCAGCAGTCCCCAAGGACAAGTTATTCAGTACTTC
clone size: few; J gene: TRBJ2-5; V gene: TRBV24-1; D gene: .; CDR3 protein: CATSDGQGGQETQYF; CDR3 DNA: TGTGCCACCAGTGATGGGCAGGGCGGGCAAGAGACCCAGTACTTC
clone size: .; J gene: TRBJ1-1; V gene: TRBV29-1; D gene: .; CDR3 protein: CSVSRGVTEAFF; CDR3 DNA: TGCAGCGTTAGCAGGGGAGTCACTGAAGCTTTCTTT
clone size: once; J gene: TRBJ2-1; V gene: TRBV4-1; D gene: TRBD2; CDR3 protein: CASSLSLGLANNEQFF; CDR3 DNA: TGCGCCAGCAGCCTTTCCTTGGGACTAGCTAATAATGAGCAGTTCTTC
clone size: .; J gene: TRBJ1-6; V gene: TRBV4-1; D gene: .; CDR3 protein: CASSPWGKGSSPLHF; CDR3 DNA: TGCGCCAGCAGCCCTTGGGGGAAGGGTAGTTCACCCCTCCACTTT
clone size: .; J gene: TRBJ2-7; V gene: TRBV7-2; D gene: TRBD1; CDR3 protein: CASSLRQGVSYEQYF; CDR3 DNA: TGTGCCAGCAGCTTAAGGCAGGGGGTATCCTACGAGCAGTACTTC
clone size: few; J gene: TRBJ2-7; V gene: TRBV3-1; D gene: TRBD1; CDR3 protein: CASSLDRTGSYEQYF; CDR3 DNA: TGTGCCAGCAGCCTGGACAGGACGGGCTCCTACGAGCAGTACTTC
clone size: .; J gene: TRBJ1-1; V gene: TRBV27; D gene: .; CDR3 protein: CASSLSFPGQTEAFF; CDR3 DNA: TGTGCCAGCAGTTTATCGTTCCCAGGGCAAACTGAAGCTTTCTTT
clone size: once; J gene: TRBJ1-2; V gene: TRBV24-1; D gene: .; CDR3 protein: CATSDPGQNYGYTF; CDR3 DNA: TGTGCCACCAGTGACCCTGGACAAAACTATGGCTACACCTTC
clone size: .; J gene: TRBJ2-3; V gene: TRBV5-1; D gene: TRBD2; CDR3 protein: CASSPIPRGDRPDTQYF; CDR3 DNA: TGCGCCAGCAGCCCAATACCTCGGGGGGATCGTCCAGATACGCAGTATTTT
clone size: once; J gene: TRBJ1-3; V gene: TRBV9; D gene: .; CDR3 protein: CASSVEPFEGNTIYF; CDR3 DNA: TGTGCCAGCAGCGTAGAACCTTTTGAAGGAAACACCATATATTTT
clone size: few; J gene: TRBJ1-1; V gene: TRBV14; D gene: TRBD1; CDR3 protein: CASSQLRTGEAFF; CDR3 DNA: TGTGCCAGCAGCCAACTTCGGACAGGGGAAGCTTTCTTT
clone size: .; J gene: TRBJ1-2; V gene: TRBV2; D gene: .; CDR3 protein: CASSAGIIGYTF; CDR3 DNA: TGTGCCAGCAGTGCAGGGATCATCGGCTACACCTTC
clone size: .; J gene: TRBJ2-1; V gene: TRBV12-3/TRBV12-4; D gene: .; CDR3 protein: CASSSHTYNEQFF; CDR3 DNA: TGTGCCAGCAGTTCCCACACCTACAATGAGCAGTTCTTC
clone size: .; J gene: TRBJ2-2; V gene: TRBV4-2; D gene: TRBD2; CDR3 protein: CASSQESSGVDGELFF; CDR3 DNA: TGTGCCAGCAGCCAAGAGTCCAGCGGGGTTGACGGGGAGCTGTTTTTT
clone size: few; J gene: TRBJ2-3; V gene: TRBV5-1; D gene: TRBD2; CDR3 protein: CASSQVSSGSDTQYF; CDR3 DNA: TGCGCCAGCAGCCAAGTTTCTAGCGGCTCAGATACGCAGTATTTT
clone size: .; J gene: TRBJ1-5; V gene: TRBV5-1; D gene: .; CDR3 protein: CASEIRGSNQPQHF; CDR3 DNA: TGCGCCAGTGAAATCAGGGGAAGCAATCAGCCCCAGCATTTT
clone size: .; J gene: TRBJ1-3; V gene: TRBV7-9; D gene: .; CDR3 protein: CASIPIIGSGNTIYF; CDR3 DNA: TGTGCCAGCATCCCAATAATCGGCTCTGGAAACACCATATATTTT
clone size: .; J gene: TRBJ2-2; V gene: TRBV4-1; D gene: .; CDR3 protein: CASSHERGVAGELFF; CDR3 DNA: TGCGCCAGCAGCCACGAGAGGGGGGTGGCCGGGGAGCTGTTTTTT
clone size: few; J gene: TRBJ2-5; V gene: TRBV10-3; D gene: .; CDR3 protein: CAIRGSVQETQYF; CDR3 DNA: TGTGCCATCCGGGGGAGCGTTCAAGAGACCCAGTACTTC
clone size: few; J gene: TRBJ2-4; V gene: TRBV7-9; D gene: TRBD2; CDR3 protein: CASSLSAGGKNIQYF; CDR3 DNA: TGTGCCAGCAGCTTATCAGCGGGGGGTAAAAACATTCAGTACTTC
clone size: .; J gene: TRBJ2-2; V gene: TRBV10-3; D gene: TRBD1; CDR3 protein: CAIRGTGKTGELFF; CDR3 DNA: TGTGCCATCAGAGGGACAGGGAAGACCGGGGAGCTGTTTTTT
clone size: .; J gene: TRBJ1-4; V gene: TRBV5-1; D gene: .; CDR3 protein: CASSFTGATNEKLFF; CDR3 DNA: TGCGCCAGCAGCTTTACAGGTGCAACTAATGAAAAACTGTTTTTT
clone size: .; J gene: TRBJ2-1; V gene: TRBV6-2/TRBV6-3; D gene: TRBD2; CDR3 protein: CASGSRLAGAYNEQFF; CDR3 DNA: TGTGCCAGCGGGAGTCGACTAGCGGGGGCGTACAATGAGCAGTTCTTC
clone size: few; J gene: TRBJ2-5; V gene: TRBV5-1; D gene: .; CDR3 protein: CASSAGPTVGQETQYF; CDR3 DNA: TGCGCCAGCAGCGCGGGACCTACGGTGGGGCAAGAGACCCAGTACTTC
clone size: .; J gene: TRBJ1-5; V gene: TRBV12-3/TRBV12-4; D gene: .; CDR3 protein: CASRQQGSNQPQHF; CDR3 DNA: TGTGCCAGCAGACAACAGGGAAGCAATCAGCCCCAGCATTTT
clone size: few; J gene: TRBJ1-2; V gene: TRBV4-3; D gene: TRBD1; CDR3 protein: CASSPRTGGYYGYTF; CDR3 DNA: TGCGCCAGCAGCCCCCGGACAGGGGGCTACTATGGCTACACCTTC
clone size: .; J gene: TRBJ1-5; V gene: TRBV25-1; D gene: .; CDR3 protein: CASSWDGSNQPQHF; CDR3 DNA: TGTGCCAGCTCGTGGGACGGAAGCAATCAGCCCCAGCATTTT
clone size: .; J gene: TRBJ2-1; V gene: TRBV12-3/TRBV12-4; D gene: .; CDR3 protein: CASTRRSSSYNEQFF; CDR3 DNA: TGTGCCAGCACCCGGCGGTCGAGCTCCTACAATGAGCAGTTCTTC
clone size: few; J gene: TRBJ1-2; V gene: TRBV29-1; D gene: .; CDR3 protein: CSVERMGTSTF; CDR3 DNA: TGCAGCGTTGAAAGGATGGGGACAAGCACCTTC
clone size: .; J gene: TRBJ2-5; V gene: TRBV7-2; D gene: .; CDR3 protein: CASSFLGGRVETQYF; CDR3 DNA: TGTGCCAGCAGCTTTTTGGGGGGGCGAGTTGAGACCCAGTACTTC
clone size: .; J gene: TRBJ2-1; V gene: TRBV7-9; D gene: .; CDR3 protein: CASSLERSAGQDLFF; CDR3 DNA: TGTGCCAGCAGCTTAGAGCGGTCAGCAGGCCAGGACCTGTTCTTC
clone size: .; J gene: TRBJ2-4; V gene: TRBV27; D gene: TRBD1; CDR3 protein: CASSLLDRGNPNIQYF; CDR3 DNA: TGTGCCAGCAGTTTGTTGGACAGGGGGAATCCAAACATTCAGTACTTC
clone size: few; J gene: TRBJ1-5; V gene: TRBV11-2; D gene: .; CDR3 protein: CASSLMGGGSNQPQHF; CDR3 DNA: TGTGCCAGCAGCTTAATGGGAGGGGGTAGCAATCAGCCCCAGCATTTT
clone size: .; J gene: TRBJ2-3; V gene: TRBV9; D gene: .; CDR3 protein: CASSVGGWYTQYF; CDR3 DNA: TGTGCCAGCAGCGTTGGGGGGTGGTATACGCAGTATTTT
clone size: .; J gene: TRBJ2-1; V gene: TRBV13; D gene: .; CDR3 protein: CASSLEEGSSPEQFF; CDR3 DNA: TGTGCCAGCAGCTTAGAGGAGGGTTCCTCGCCGGAGCAGTTCTTC
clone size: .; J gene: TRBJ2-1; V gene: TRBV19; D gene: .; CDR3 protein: CASSDPGGPSYNEQFF; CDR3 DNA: TGTGCCAGTAGTGACCCCGGGGGGCCCTCCTACAATGAGCAGTTCTTC
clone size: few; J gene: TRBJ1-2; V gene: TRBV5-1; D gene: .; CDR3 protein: CASSLGAHYGYTF; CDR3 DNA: TGCGCCAGCAGCTTGGGGGCCCACTATGGCTACACCTTC
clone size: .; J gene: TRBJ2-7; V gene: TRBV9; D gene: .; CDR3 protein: CASSVSWGAAYEQYF; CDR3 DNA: TGTGCCAGCAGCGTTTCCTGGGGGGCAGCTTACGAGCAGTACTTC
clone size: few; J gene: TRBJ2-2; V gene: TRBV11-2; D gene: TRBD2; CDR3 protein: CASWGLAGGPRTGELFF; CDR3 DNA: TGTGCCAGCTGGGGACTAGCGGGGGGGCCGAGGACCGGGGAGCTGTTTTTT
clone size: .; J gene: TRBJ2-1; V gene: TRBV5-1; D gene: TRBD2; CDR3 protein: CASSLDGLAGANEQFF; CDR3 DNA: TGCGCCAGCAGCTTGGACGGGCTAGCGGGTGCGAATGAGCAGTTCTTC